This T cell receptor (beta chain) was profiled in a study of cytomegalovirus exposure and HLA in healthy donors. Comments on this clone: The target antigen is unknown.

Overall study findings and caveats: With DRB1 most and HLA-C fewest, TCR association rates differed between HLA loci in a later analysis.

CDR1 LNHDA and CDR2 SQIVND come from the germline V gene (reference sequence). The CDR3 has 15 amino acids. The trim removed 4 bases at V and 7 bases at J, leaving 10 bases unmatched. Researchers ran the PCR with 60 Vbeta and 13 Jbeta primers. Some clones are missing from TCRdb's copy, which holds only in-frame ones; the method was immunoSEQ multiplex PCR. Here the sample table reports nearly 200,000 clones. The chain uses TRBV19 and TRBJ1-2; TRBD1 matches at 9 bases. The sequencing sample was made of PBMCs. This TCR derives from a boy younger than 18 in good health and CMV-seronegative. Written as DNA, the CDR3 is TGTGCCAGTAGTACCTTAGGACAGGGGAGAGGTGGCTACACCTTC. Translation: CASSTLGQGRGGYTF. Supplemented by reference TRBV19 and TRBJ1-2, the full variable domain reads DGGITQSPKYLFRKEGQNVTLSCEQNLNHDAMYWYRQDPGQGLRLIYYSQIVNDFQKGDIAEGYSVSREKKESFPLTVTSAQKNPTAFYLCASSTLGQGRGGYTFGSGTRLTVV.